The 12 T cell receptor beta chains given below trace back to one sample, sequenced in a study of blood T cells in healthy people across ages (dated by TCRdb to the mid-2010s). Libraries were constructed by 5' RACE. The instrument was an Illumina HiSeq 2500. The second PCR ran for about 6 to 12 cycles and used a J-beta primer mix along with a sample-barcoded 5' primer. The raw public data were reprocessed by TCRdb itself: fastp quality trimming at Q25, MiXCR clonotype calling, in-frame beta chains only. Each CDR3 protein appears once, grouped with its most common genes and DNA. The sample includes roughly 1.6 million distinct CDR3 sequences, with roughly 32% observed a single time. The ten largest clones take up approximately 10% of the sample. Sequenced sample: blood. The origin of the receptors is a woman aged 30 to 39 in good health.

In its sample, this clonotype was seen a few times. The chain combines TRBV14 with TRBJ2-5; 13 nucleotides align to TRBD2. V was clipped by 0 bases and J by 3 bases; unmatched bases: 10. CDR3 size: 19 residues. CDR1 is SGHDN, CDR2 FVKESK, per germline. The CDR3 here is CASSQDWTSGGPWEETQYF. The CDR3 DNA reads TGTGCCAGCAGCCAAGATTGGACTAGCGGGGGACCTTGGGAAGAGACCCAGTACTTC.

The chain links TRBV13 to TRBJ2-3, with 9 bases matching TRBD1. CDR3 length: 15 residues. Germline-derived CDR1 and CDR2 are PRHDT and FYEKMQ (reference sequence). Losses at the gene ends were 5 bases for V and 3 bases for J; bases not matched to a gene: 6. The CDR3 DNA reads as TGTGCCAGCAGCCGGACAGGGGATAGGACAGATACGCAGTATTTT. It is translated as CASSRTGDRTDTQYF.

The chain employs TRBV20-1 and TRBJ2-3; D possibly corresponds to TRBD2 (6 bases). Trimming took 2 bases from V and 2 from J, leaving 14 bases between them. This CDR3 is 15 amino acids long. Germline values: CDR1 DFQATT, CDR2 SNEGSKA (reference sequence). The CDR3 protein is CSARISGSPTDTQYF. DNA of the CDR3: TGCAGTGCTAGAATTAGCGGCAGTCCCACAGATACGCAGTATTTT.

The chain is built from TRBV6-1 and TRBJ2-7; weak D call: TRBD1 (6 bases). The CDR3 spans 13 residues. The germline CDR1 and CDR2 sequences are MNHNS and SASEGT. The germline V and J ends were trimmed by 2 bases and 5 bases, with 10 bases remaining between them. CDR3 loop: CASSERGSHEQYF. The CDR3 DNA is TGTGCCAGCAGTGAAAGGGGGTCCCACGAGCAGTACTTC.

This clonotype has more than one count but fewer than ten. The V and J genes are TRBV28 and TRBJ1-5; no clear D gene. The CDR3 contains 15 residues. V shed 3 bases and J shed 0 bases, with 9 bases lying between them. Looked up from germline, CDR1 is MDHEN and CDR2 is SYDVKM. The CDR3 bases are TGTGCCAGCAGTTTTCCCACAGATAGCAATCAGCCCCAGCATTTT. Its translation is CASSFPTDSNQPQHF.

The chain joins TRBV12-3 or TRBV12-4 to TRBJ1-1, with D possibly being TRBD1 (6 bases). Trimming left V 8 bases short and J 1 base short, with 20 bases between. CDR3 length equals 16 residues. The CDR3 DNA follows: TGTGCCAGCTGGCAGGGGCCAGCACAAAGGAACACTGAAGCTTTCTTT. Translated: CASWQGPAQRNTEAFF.

CDR3 in amino acids: CASMWRGINEQYF. The DNA of the CDR3 is TGTGCCAGCATGTGGAGGGGGATAAACGAGCAGTACTTC. The chain carries TRBV2 and TRBJ2-7, with D perhaps matching TRBD1 or TRBD2 (6 bases each). This CDR3 has 13 amino acids. V lost 7 bases and J 5 bases, leaving 15 bases between the germline ends. CDR1 SNHLY and CDR2 FYNNEI come from the germline V gene.

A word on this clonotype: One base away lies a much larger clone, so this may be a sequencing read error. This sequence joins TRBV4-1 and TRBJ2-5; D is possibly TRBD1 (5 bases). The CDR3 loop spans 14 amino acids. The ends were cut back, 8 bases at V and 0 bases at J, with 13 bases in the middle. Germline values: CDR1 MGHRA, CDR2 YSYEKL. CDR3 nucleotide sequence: TGCGCCAGCGGCCTTAACAGGAACCAAGAGACCCAGTACTTC. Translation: CASGLNRNQETQYF.

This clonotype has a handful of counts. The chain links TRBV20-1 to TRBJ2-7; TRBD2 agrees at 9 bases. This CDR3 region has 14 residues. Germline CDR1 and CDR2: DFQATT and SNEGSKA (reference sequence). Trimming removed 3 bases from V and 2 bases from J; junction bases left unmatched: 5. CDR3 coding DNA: TGCAGTGCTAGGGCTAGCGGGAATCCCTACGAGCAGTACTTC. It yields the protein CSARASGNPYEQYF.

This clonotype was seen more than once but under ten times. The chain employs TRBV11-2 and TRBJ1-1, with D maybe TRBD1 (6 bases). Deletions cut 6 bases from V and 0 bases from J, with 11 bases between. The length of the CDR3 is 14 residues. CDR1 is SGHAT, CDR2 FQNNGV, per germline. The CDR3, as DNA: TGTGCCAGCAGAGTACAGGGTTTGAACACTGAAGCTTTCTTT. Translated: CASRVQGLNTEAFF. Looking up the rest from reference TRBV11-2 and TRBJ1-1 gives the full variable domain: EAGVAQSPRYKIIEKRQSVAFWCNPISGHATLYWYQQILGQGPKLLIQFQNNGVVDDSQLPKDRFSAERLKGVDSTLKIQPAKLEDSAVYLCASRVQGLNTEAFFGQGTRLTVV.

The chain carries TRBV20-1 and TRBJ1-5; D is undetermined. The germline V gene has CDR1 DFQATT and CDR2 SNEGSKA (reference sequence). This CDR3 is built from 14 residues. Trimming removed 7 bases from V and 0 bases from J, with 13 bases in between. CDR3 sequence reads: CSVQMGPSNQPQHF. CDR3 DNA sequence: TGCAGTGTTCAAATGGGTCCTAGCAATCAGCCCCAGCATTTT.

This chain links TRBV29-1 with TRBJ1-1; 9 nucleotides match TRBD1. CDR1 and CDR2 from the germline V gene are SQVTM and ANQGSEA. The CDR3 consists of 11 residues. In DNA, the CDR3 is TGCAACGTCGGACAGGGGAGTGGGGCTTTCTTT. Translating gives CNVGQGSGAFF.